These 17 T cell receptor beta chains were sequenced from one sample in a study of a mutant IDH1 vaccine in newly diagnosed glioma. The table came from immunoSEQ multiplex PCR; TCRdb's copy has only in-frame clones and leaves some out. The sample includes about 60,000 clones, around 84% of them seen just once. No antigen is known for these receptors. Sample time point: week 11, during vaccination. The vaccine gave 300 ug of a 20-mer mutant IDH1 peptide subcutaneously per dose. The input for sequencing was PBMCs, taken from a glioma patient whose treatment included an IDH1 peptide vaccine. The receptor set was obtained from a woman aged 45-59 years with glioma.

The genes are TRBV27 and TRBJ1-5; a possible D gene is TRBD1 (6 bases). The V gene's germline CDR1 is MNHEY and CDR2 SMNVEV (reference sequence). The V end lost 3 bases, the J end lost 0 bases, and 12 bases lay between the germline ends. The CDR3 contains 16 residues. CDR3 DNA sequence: TGTGCCAGCAGTTTTCGAGGACAGTATAGCAATCAGCCCCAGCATTTT. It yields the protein CASSFRGQYSNQPQHF.

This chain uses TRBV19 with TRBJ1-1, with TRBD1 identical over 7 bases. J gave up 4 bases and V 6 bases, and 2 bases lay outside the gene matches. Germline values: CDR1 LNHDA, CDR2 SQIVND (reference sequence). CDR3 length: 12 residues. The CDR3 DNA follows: TGTGCCAGTAGGACAGGGTTCACTGAAGCTTTCTTT. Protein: CASRTGFTEAFF.

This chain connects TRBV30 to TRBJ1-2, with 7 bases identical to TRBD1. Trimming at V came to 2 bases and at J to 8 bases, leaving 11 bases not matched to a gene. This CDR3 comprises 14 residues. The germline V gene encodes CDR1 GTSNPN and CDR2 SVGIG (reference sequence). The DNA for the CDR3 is TGTGCCTGGAGTCCACAGGGGCGAGCGGTGGGCTACACCTTC. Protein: CAWSPQGRAVGYTF.

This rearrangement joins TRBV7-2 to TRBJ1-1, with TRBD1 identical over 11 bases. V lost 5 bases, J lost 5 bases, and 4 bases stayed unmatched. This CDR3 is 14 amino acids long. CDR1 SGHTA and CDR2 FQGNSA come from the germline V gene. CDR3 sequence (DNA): TGTGCCAGCAGCCCAGGGACAGGGGGGACTGAAGCTTTCTTT. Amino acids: CASSPGTGGTEAFF.

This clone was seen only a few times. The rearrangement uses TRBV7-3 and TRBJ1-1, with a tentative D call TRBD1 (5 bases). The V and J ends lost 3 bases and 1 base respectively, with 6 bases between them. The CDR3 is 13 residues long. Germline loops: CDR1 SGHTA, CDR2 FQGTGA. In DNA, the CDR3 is TGTGCCAGCAGCTTCCAGGGGAACACTGAAGCTTTCTTT. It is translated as CASSFQGNTEAFF. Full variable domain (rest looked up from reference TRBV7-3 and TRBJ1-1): GAGVSQTPSNKVTEKGKYVELRCDPISGHTALYWYRQSLGQGPEFLIYFQGTGAADDSGLPNDRFFAVRPEGSVSTLKIQRTERGDSAVYLCASSFQGNTEAFFGQGTRLTVV.

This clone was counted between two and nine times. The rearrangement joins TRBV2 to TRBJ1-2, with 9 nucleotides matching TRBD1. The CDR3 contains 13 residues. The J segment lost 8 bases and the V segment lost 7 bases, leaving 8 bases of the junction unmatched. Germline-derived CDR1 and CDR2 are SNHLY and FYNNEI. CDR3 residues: CASKRDRVEGYTF. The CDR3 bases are TGTGCCAGCAAACGGGACAGGGTCGAAGGCTACACCTTC.

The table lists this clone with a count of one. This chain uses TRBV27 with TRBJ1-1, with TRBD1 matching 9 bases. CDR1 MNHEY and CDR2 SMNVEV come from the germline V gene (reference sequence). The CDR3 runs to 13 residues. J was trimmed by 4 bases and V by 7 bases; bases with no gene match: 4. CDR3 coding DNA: TGTGCCAGCAAACAGGGGGCGCCCACTGAAGCTTTCTTT. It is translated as CASKQGAPTEAFF.

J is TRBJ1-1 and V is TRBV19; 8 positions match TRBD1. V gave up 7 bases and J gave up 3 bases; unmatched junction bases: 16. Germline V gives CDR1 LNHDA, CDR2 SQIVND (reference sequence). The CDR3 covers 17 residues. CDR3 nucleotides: TGTGCCAGTAACAACCGATATACAACACAGGGGGACACTGAAGCTTTCTTT. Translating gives CASNNRYTTQGDTEAFF.

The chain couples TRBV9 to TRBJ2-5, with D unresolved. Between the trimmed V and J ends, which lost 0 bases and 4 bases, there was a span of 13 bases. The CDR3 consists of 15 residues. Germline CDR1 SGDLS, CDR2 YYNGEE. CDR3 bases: TGTGCCAGCAGCGTAGACGCTAGTGGGCCAGAGACCCAGTACTTC. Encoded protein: CASSVDASGPETQYF.

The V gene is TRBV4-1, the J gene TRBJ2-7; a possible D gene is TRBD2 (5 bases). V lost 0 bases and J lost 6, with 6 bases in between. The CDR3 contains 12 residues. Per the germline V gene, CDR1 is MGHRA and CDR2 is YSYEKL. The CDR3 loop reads CASSQEGSEQYF. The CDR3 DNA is TGCGCCAGCAGCCAAGAGGGGAGCGAGCAGTACTTC.

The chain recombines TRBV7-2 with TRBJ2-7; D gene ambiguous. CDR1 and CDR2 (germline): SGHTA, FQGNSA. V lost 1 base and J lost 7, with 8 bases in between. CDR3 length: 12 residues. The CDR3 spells CASSLDSLEQYF. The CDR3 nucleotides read TGTGCCAGCAGCTTAGACTCTTTGGAGCAGTACTTC.

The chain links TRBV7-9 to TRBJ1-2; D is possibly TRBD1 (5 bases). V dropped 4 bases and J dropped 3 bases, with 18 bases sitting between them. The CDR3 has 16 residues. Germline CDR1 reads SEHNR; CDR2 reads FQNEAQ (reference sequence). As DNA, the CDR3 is TGTGCCAGCAGCTCATCCGGGACGTCTACGGACTATGGCTACACCTTC. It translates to CASSSSGTSTDYGYTF.

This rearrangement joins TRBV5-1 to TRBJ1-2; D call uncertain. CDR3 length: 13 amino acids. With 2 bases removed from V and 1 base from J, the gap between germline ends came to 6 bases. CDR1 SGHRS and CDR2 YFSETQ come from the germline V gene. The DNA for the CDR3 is TGCGCCAGCAGCTTCGCGGATAACTATGGCTACACCTTC. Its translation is CASSFADNYGYTF.

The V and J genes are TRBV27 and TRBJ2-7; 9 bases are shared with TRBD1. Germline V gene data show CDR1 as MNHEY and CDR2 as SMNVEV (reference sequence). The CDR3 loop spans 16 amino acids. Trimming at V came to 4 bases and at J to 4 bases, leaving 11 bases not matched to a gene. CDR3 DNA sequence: TGTGCCAGCAGTTCTTACAGGGGGCAAACCCATTACGAGCAGTACTTC. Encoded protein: CASSSYRGQTHYEQYF.

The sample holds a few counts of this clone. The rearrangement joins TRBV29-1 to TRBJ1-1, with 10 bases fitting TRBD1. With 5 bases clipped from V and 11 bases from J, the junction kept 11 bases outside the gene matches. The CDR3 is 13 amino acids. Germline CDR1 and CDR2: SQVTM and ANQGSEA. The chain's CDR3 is CSVSRDRGMQAFF. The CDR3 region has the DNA TGCAGCGTTTCTCGGGACAGGGGAATGCAGGCTTTCTTT.

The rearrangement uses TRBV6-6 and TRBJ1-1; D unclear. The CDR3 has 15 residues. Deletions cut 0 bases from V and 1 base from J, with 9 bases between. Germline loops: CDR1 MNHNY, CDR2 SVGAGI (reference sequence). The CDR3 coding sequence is TGTGCCAGCAGTTACTCCCGCGAGTGGAACACTGAAGCTTTCTTT. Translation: CASSYSREWNTEAFF.

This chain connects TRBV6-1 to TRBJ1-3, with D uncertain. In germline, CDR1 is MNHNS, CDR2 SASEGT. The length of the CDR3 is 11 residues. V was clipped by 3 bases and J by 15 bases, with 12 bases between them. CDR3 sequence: CASSEDLPTYF. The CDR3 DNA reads TGTGCCAGCAGTGAGGACCTACCCACATATTTT.